The text below deals with one TCR beta chain. The antigen is unknown. This record comes from a study of cytomegalovirus exposure and HLA in healthy donors. Whole-study findings and limits: A few V segments could not be told apart, such as TRBV6-2 and TRBV6-3, and were left out.

A multiplex PCR was run with 60 Vbeta primers and 13 Jbeta primers. Original processing methods: As a later analysis found, there were 80 million or so unique TCR beta chains, of which roughly 11 million were shared. The table came from immunoSEQ multiplex PCR; TCRdb's copy has only in-frame clones and leaves some out. The V and J calls and the clone size are those of that table, but D and trimming were determined from the DNA. Of around 150,000 clones in the sample, 76% were seen once. Germline lookup yields CDR1 MGHDK and CDR2 SYGVNS. The ends were cut back, 4 bases at V and 2 bases at J, with 20 bases in the middle. The CDR3 has 17 residues. At collection, donors were nominally healthy, but unrecorded immune exposures were probable.

The V and J genes are TRBV25-1 and TRBJ2-5; TRBD1 is a possible D gene (5 bases). What was sequenced was PBMCs. This sequence was found in a man in his forties in good health and CMV-seronegative. CDR3 DNA sequence: TGTGCCAGCAGTGCTTCCTCAAAGGGGTTTTGGCAAGAGACCCAGTACTTC. This encodes CASSASSKGFWQETQYF.